Sequencing of this TCR beta chain was carried out in a study of lymphopenia after photon versus proton radiotherapy. CDR3 length: 17 residues. Findings and caveats of the study: After lymphocyte nadir, photon-treated repertoires showed oligoclonal expansion, especially CD8+ Temra. Better survival with proton therapy was suggested as possible, not demonstrated. Larger post-nadir TCR diversity loss correlated inversely with survival in deceased patients.

Clones were read by immunoSEQ multiplex PCR, and TCRdb kept only the in-frame ones, dropping some. The sample comprises 55,000 to 70,000 clones, approximately 91% of which are singletons, and about 3% rests with the top ten. A note on this clone: Its specificity is unknown.

The V and J genes are TRBV1 and TRBJ1-5; the DNA was not used to check the table's D call, TRBD1. TRBV1 is noted as a pseudogene. Sequencing was performed on peripheral blood, taken from a patient treated with photon-based radiotherapy. The receptor was derived from a woman aged 65 to 85 with pancreatic cancer. The CDR3 DNA is TGCACCAGCAGCCAAGATAGGGGGACAGATAGCAATCAGCCCCAGCATTTT. This codes for CTSSQDRGTDSNQPQHF.